Presented here are 9 T cell receptor beta chains from one specimen sequenced in a study of shared clonotypes between healthy human individuals. Terminally differentiated effector memory CD45RA+ cells were left out of the naive CD8 fraction, which was CD45RO-negative and positively selected for CCR7. Data came from immunoSEQ multiplex PCR; TCRdb stores just in-frame clones and leaves some out. There are around 1.9 million clones in the sample; approximately 94% occur only once, and 1.7% lies in the top ten. The specimen was naive CD8+ T cells from PBMCs. The receptor set was obtained from a man aged 18 to 29 in good health. Some clones in this sample may be carry-over from other donors' samples.

The chain is built from TRBV29-1 and TRBJ1-1; 11 bases are a match to TRBD1. V dropped 7 bases and J dropped 7; count of bases not matched to a gene: 5. CDR3 length: 12 residues. CDR1 and CDR2 from the germline V gene are SQVTM and ANQGSEA. The CDR3 bases are TGCAGCGCGGACAGGGGGCCAGGTGAAGCTTTCTTT. It codes for CSADRGPGEAFF.

The chain combines TRBV28 with TRBJ2-3, with D possibly being TRBD1 or TRBD2 (5 bases each). Germline V CDR1 and CDR2: MDHEN, SYDVKM. Trimming took off 7 bases at V and 2 bases at J, with 13 bases between the two ends. The CDR3 is 14 amino acids. The CDR3 DNA reads TGTGCCAGCAATTGGGGGTTCGCCACAGATACGCAGTATTTT. Residues: CASNWGFATDTQYF.

This rearrangement joins TRBV5-1 to TRBJ2-3; 11 bases line up with TRBD2. J lost 4 bases, V lost 1 base, and 17 bases had no gene match. There are 20 residues in the CDR3. Per the germline V gene, CDR1 is SGHRS and CDR2 is YFSETQ. As DNA, the CDR3 is TGCGCCAGCAGCTTGTTCGAGACTAGCGGGAATTGGAGAATCGCAGATACGCAGTATTTT. It encodes CASSLFETSGNWRIADTQYF.

As regards this clone: The same CDR3 can be traced to other DNA sequences in this sample. The V gene is TRBV28, the J gene TRBJ1-5; 12 bases are a match to TRBD1. V shed 6 bases and J 6 bases; nucleotides not matched to a gene: 3. CDR3 size: 14 residues. Germline CDR1 and CDR2: MDHEN and SYDVKM. CDR3 loop: CASRGTGGGQPQHF. CDR3 in DNA: TGTGCCAGCAGGGGGACAGGGGGCGGTCAGCCCCAGCATTTT.

This clone is a singleton in its sample. The V and J genes are TRBV13 and TRBJ1-2; a possible D gene is TRBD1 (5 bases). The germline CDR1 and CDR2 sequences are PRHDT and FYEKMQ (reference sequence). V was pared by 1 base and J by 5 bases, with 14 bases between. There are 15 residues in the CDR3. CDR3: CASSLVGDSGYGYTF. In nucleotides, the CDR3 is TGTGCCAGCAGCTTAGTAGGGGACTCGGGGTATGGCTACACCTTC.

The genes are TRBV18 and TRBJ1-4; 10 bases match TRBD1. The germline CDR1 and CDR2 sequences are KGHSH and LQKENI. This CDR3 has 17 residues. The trim removed 6 bases at V and 8 bases at J, leaving 15 bases unmatched. This chain's CDR3 is CASSLSPGTGEDEKLFF. In DNA, the CDR3 is TGTGCCAGCTCGCTCAGTCCCGGGACAGGGGAGGACGAAAAACTGTTTTTT.

This chain uses TRBV28 with TRBJ1-3, with 7 bases fitting TRBD1. The germline CDR1 and CDR2 sequences are MDHEN and SYDVKM. J lost 2 bases, V lost 6 bases, and 4 bases had no gene match. The length of the CDR3 is 14 residues. CDR3 amino acids: CASSFDRAGNTIYF. The CDR3, as DNA: TGTGCCAGCAGCTTTGACAGGGCTGGAAACACCATATATTTT. Looking up the rest from reference TRBV28 and TRBJ1-3 gives the full variable domain: DVKVTQSSRYLVKRTGEKVFLECVQDMDHENMFWYRQDPGLGLRLIYFSYDVKMKEKGDIPEGYSVSREKKERFSLILESASTNQTSMYLCASSFDRAGNTIYFGEGSWLTVV.

The V gene is TRBV9, the J gene TRBJ2-2; TRBD1 matches 10 bases. Germline V gene sequence: CDR1 SGDLS, CDR2 YYNGEE. The CDR3 loop spans 15 amino acids. V lost 4 bases to trimming and J lost 6 bases; unmatched junction nucleotides: 6. This CDR3 is CASSTRDRGPGELFF. CDR3 in DNA: TGTGCCAGCAGCACCCGGGACAGGGGTCCCGGGGAGCTGTTTTTT.

The chain carries TRBV30 and TRBJ1-2; 7 bases fit TRBD1. Germline V lookup: CDR1 GTSNPN, CDR2 SVGIG (reference sequence). The CDR3 loop spans 14 amino acids. With 5 bases clipped from V and 8 bases from J, the junction kept 14 bases outside the gene matches. The CDR3 DNA reads as TGTGCCTGGTTTGGGGTTGAGGGGGCCAGCGGCTACACCTTC. Protein: CAWFGVEGASGYTF.